Below, 4 T cell receptor beta chains from the same sample are listed, as sequenced in a study of blood T cell repertoires in COVID-19. TCRdb's table, derived via immunoSEQ multiplex PCR, lists solely in-frame clones and lacks some. The sample yields around 340,000 clones, 65% to 90% seen once. Sequencing was carried out using PBMCs or T cells enriched from blood (not recorded which). The receptors here all came from a woman aged 40 to 55 with acute COVID-19.

This clone has a handful of counts. This chain uses TRBV15 with TRBJ1-5, with D possibly matching TRBD1 (5 bases). Germline V gene lookup returns CDR1 LNHNV and CDR2 YYDKDF (reference sequence). Trimming removed 8 bases at V and 4 bases at J, with 21 bases between. This CDR3 comprises 16 residues. The CDR3 spells CATLSGTRGGNQPQHF. The DNA of the CDR3 is TGTGCCACCTTATCCGGGACCCGGGGGGGGAATCAGCCCCAGCATTTT. The full variable domain, with the rest looked up from reference TRBV15 and TRBJ1-5, is DAMVIQNPRYQVTQFGKPVTLSCSQTLNHNVMYWYQQKSSQAPKLLFHYYDKDFNNEADTPDNFQSRRPNTSFCFLDIRSPGLGDTAMYLCATLSGTRGGNQPQHFGDGTRLSIL.

The CDR3 DNA follows: TGTGCCAGTAGCTCGTACAATGAGCAGTTCTTC. Translation gives CASSSYNEQFF. The chain links TRBV19 to TRBJ2-1; D is unclear. CDR3 size: 11 residues. The V gene lost 6 bases and the J gene lost 4 bases, with 4 bases spanning the gap. Germline CDR1 and CDR2: LNHDA and SQIVND (reference sequence). The variable domain in full, completed from reference TRBV19 and TRBJ2-1, reads DGGITQSPKYLFRKEGQNVTLSCEQNLNHDAMYWYRQDPGQGLRLIYYSQIVNDFQKGDIAEGYSVSREKKESFPLTVTSAQKNPTAFYLCASSSYNEQFFGPGTRLTVL.

DNA for the CDR3: TGTGCCAGCAGCCAAGGGACAGCGCGGAATGAAAAACTGTTTTTT. Protein: CASSQGTARNEKLFF. The chain uses TRBV14 and TRBJ1-4, with D possibly being TRBD1 (6 bases). V lost 1 base to trimming and J lost 5 bases, with 11 bases between them. This CDR3 spans 15 amino acids. The germline CDR1 and CDR2 sequences are SGHDN and FVKESK.

The gene calls are TRBV2 and TRBJ2-5; 11 positions agree with TRBD2. The CDR3 covers 14 residues. The J segment lost 2 bases and the V segment lost 6 bases, leaving 2 bases of the junction unmatched. The germline V gene encodes CDR1 SNHLY and CDR2 FYNNEI. The CDR3 is CASRGTSGQETQYF. The CDR3 DNA reads TGTGCCAGCAGGGGGACTAGCGGACAAGAGACCCAGTACTTC.